This T cell receptor (beta chain) emerged from a study of OX40 agonist ivuxolimab in advanced cancers. The protocol was immunoSEQ multiplex PCR, while the TCRdb copy is restricted to in-frame clones and leaves out a portion. This sample carries roughly 93,000 clones, roughly four fifths of them seen once, and the ten largest clones take roughly 5.5%. The source of this sequence is an adult with an advanced solid tumor such as melanoma, head and neck, liver or kidney cancer. This sample comprised CD4+ or CD8+ T cells sorted from blood, obtained in a trial of the OX40 agonist ivuxolimab.

DNA of the CDR3: TGTGCCACCAGGGGGGACACCTACGAGCAGTACTTC. As protein: CATRGDTYEQYF. V is TRBV28 and J is TRBJ2-7; perhaps TRBD1 as D (7 bases). V dropped 10 bases and J dropped 2 bases, with 12 bases sitting between them. Germline V CDR1 and CDR2: MDHEN, SYDVKM. The CDR3 spans 12 residues.